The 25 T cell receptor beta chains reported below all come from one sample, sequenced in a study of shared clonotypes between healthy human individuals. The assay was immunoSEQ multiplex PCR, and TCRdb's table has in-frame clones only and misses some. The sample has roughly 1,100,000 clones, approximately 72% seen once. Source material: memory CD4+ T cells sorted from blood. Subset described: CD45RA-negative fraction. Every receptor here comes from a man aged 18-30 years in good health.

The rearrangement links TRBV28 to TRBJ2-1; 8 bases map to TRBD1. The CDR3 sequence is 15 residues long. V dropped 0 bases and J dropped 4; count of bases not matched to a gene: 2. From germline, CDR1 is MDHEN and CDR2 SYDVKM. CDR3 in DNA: TGTGCCAGCAGTTTATGGGACAGGGCTTACAATGAGCAGTTCTTC. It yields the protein CASSLWDRAYNEQFF. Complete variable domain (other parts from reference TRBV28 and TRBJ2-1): DVKVTQSSRYLVKRTGEKVFLECVQDMDHENMFWYRQDPGLGLRLIYFSYDVKMKEKGDIPEGYSVSREKKERFSLILESASTNQTSMYLCASSLWDRAYNEQFFGPGTRLTVL.

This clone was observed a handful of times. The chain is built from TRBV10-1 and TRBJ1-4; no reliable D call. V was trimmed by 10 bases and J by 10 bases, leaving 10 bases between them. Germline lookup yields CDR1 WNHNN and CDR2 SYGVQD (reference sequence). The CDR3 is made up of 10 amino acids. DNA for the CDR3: TGCGCCAACGCGCGAGGAAAACTGTTTTTT. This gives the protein CANARGKLFF.

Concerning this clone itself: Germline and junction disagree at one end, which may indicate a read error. The CDR3 region has the DNA TGTGCCAGTAGCAACCTCATGGATGGCAGTTCCTACTTC. Protein sequence: CASSNLMDGSSYF. The V gene is TRBV19, the J gene TRBJ1-2; the D is unclear. In germline, CDR1 is LNHDA, CDR2 SQIVND (reference sequence). There are 13 residues in the CDR3.

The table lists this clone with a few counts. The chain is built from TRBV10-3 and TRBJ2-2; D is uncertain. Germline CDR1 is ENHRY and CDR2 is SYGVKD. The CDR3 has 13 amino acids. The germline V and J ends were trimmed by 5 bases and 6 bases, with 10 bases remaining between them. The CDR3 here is CAISPKPAGELFF. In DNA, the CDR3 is TGTGCCATCAGTCCTAAACCGGCCGGGGAGCTGTTTTTT.

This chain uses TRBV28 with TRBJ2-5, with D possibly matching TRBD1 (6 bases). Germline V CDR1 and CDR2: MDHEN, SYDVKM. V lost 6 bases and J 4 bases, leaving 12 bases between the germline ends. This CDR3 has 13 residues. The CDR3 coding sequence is TGTGCCAGCAGCCCGGACAGCGCAGAGACCCAGTACTTC. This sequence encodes CASSPDSAETQYF.

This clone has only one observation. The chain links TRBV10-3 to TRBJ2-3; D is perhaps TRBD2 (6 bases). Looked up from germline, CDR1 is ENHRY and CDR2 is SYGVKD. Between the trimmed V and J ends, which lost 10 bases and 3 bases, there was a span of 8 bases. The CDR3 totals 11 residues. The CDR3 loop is CATRGTDTQYF. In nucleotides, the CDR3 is TGTGCCACACGGGGGACAGATACGCAGTATTTT.

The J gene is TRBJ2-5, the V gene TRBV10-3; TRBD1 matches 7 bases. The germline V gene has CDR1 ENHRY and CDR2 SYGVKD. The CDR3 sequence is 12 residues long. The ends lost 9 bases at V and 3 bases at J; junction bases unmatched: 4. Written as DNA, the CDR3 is TGTGCCATAGCCGGGACAGAAGAGACCCAGTACTTC. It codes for CAIAGTEETQYF.

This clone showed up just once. CDR3 in amino acids: CASSLRTGPSTDTQYF. CDR3 bases: TGCGCCAGCAGCCTCCGGACAGGTCCTAGCACAGATACGCAGTATTTT. The rearrangement links TRBV4-1 to TRBJ2-3; TRBD1 aligns across 7 bases. The CDR3 consists of 16 residues. Looked up from germline, CDR1 is MGHRA and CDR2 is YSYEKL. Trimming cost V 4 bases and J 0 bases; bases outside gene matches: 7.

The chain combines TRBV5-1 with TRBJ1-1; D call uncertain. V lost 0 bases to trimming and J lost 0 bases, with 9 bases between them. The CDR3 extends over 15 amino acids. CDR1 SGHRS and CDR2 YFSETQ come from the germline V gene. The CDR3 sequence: CASSLGAGMNTEAFF. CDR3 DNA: TGCGCCAGCAGCTTGGGGGCAGGTATGAACACTGAAGCTTTCTTT.

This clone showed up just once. CDR3 DNA sequence: TGTGCCGTCGGGCAGGCCGCTGGGGTTGCTTTCTTT. Protein product: CAVGQAAGVAFF. The chain joins TRBV6-5 to TRBJ1-1; no clear D. Germline V gives CDR1 MNHEY, CDR2 SVGAGI. This CDR3 contains 12 residues. V was trimmed by 11 bases and J by 11 bases, leaving 21 bases between them.

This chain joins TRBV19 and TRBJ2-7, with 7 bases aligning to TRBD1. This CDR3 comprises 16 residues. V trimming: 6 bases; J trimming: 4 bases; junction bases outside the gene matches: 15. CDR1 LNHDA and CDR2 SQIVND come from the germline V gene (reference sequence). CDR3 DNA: TGTGCCAGTAGCGACCACTCCCTGACAGGGAAATACGAGCAGTACTTC. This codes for CASSDHSLTGKYEQYF.

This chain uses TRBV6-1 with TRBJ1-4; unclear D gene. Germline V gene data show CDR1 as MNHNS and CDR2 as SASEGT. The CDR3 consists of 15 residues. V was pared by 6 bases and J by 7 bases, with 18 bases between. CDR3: CASRSSTAPFEKLFF. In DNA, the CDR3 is TGTGCCAGCAGGAGTTCTACGGCCCCCTTTGAAAAACTGTTTTTT.

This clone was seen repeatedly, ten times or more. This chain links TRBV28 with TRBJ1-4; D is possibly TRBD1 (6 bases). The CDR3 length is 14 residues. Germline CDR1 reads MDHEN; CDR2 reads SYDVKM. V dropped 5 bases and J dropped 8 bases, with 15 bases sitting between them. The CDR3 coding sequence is TGTGCCAGCAGTGGTTGGGGGGGCGGCGAAAAACTGTTTTTT. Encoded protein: CASSGWGGGEKLFF. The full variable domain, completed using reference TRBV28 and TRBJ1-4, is DVKVTQSSRYLVKRTGEKVFLECVQDMDHENMFWYRQDPGLGLRLIYFSYDVKMKEKGDIPEGYSVSREKKERFSLILESASTNQTSMYLCASSGWGGGEKLFFGSGTQLSVL.

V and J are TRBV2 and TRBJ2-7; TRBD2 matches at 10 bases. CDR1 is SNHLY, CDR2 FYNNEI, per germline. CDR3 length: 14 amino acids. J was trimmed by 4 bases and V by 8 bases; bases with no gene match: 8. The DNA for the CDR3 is TGTGCCAGCCGTCCCGGGACTAGCGTGTACGAGCAGTACTTC. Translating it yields CASRPGTSVYEQYF.

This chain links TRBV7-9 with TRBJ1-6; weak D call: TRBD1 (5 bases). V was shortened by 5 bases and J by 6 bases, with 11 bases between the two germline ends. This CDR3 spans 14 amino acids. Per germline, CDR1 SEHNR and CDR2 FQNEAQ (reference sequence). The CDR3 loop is CASSRDLGNSPLHF. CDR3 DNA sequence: TGTGCCAGCAGCCGGGACTTGGGTAATTCACCCCTCCACTTT.

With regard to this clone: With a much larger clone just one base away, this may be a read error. The CDR3 region is CASSVTASTDTQYF. The CDR3 DNA reads TGTGCCAGCAGCGTGACAGCTAGCACAGATACGCAGTATTTT. The chain combines TRBV9 with TRBJ2-3, with D perhaps matching TRBD1 (5 bases). Trimming left V 2 bases short and J 0 bases short, with 7 bases between. Germline-derived CDR1 and CDR2 are SGDLS and YYNGEE. The CDR3 runs 14 residues. Complete variable domain (other parts from reference TRBV9 and TRBJ2-3): DSGVTQTPKHLITATGQRVTLRCSPRSGDLSVYWYQQSLDQGLQFLIQYYNGEERAKGNILERFSAQQFPDLHSELNLSSLELGDSALYFCASSVTASTDTQYFGPGTRLTVL.

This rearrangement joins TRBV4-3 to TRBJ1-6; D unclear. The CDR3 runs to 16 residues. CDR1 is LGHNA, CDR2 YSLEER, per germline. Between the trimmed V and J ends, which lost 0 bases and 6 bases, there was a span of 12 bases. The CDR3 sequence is CASSQDPEQRNSPLHF. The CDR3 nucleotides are TGCGCCAGCAGCCAAGATCCTGAACAGCGTAATTCACCCCTCCACTTT.

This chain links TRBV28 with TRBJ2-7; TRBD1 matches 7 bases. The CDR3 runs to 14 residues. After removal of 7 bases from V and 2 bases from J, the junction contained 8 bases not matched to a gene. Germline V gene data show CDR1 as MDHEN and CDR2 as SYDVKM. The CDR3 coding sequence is TGTGCCAGCAAGGCGACAGGGAATACCTACGAGCAGTACTTC. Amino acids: CASKATGNTYEQYF. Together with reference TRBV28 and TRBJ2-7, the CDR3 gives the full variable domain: DVKVTQSSRYLVKRTGEKVFLECVQDMDHENMFWYRQDPGLGLRLIYFSYDVKMKEKGDIPEGYSVSREKKERFSLILESASTNQTSMYLCASKATGNTYEQYFGPGTRLTVT.

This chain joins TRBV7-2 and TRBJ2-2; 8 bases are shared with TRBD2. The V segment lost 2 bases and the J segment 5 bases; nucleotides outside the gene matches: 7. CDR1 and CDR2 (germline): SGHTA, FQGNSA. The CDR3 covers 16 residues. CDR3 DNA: TGTGCCAGCAGCTTAATGGGACTAGGTGGTACCGGGGAGCTGTTTTTT. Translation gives CASSLMGLGGTGELFF.

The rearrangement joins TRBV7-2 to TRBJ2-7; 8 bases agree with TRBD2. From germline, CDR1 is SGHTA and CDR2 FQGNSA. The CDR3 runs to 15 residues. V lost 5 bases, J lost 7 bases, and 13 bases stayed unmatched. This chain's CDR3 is CASSDSGAYYEEQYF. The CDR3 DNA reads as TGTGCCAGCAGCGATAGCGGGGCCTACTACGAAGAGCAGTACTTC.

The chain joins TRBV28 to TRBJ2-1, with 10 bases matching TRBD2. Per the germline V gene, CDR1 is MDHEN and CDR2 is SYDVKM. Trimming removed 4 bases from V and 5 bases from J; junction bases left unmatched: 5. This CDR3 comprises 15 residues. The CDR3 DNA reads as TGTGCCAGCAGTTCCTTAGCGGGAGGCGACAATGAGCAGTTCTTC. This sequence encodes CASSSLAGGDNEQFF.

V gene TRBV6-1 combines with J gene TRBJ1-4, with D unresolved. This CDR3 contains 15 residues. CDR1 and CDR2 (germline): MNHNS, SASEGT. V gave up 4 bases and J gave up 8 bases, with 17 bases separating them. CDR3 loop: CASSGYVGLGEKLFF. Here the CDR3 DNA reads TGTGCCAGCAGTGGCTACGTGGGGTTGGGGGAAAAACTGTTTTTT.

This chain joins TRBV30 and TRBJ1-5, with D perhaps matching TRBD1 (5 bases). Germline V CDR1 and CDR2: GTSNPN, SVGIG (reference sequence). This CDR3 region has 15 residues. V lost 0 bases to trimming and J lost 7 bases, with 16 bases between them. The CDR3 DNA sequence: TGTGCCTGGAGTGTTCTGGGGGTGGTCGGCCAGCCCCAGCATTTT. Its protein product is CAWSVLGVVGQPQHF.

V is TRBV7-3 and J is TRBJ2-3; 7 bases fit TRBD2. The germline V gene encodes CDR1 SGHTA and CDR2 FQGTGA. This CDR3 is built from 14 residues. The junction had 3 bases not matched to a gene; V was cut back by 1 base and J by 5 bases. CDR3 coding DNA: TGTGCCAGCAGCTTAAACTCGGGAGGAGATACGCAGTATTTT. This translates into CASSLNSGGDTQYF.

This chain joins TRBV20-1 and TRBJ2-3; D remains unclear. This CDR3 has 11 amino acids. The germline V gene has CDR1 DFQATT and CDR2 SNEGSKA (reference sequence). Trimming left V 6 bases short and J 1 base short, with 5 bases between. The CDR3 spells CSAVRTDTQYF. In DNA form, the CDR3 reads TGCAGTGCCGTCCGCACAGATACGCAGTATTTT.